The 27 T cell receptor beta chains presented below share a single source sample, sequenced in a study of PD-1 blockade in classical Hodgkin lymphoma. The protocol was immunoSEQ multiplex PCR, while the TCRdb copy is restricted to in-frame clones and leaves out a portion. The sample includes 31,000 or so clones, around 80% seen only once; the top ten take about 17%. Time point here: cycle 4 day 1 (C4D1), after 5 to 7 weeks of nivolumab. Autologous stem cell transplantation was followed by relapse in every patient, and brentuximab vedotin exposure varied. Sequenced material: peripheral blood mononuclear cells (PBMCs), taken before the fourth cycle of nivolumab. These receptors were collected from a human donor with classical Hodgkin lymphoma.

A remark on this clone: A junction boundary mismatches the germline segment, possibly from a read error. The chain combines TRBV7-7 with TRBJ2-2, with D perhaps matching TRBD1 (5 bases). The V gene's germline CDR1 is SSHAT and CDR2 FNYEAQ (reference sequence). The CDR3 extends over 16 amino acids. CDR3 loop: CASSPVTGWHTGELFF. In nucleotides, the CDR3 is TGTGCTAGCAGCCCCGTTACAGGTTGGCACACCGGGGAGCTGTTTTTT. Full variable domain (missing parts from reference TRBV7-7 and TRBJ2-2): GAGVSQSPRYKVTKRGQDVTLRCDPISSHATLYWYQQALGQGPEFLTYFNYEAQPDKSGLPSDRFSAERPEGSISTLTIQRTEQRDSAMYRCASSPVTGWHTGELFFGEGSRLTVL.

The V call is TRBV13, the J call TRBJ1-1; possibly TRBD1 for D (5 bases). Germline CDR1 is PRHDT and CDR2 is FYEKMQ (reference sequence). V was pared by 5 bases and J by 4 bases, with 20 bases between. The CDR3 runs 16 residues. CDR3 amino acids: CASSHAWGVDSTEAFF. The CDR3 DNA follows: TGTGCCAGCAGCCACGCCTGGGGGGTGGATAGCACTGAAGCTTTCTTT.

The chain employs TRBV9 and TRBJ1-5; D uncertain. The CDR3 sequence is 14 residues long. Germline loops: CDR1 SGDLS, CDR2 YYNGEE. Trimming removed 0 bases from V and 5 bases from J, with 9 bases in between. CDR3 in DNA: TGTGCCAGCAGCGTAGACTGGATGTATCAGCCCCAGCATTTT. It codes for CASSVDWMYQPQHF.

The chain uses TRBV18 and TRBJ2-5; 7 nucleotides agree with TRBD1. J gave up 4 bases and V 3 bases, and 5 bases lay outside the gene matches. Germline V gene lookup returns CDR1 KGHSH and CDR2 LQKENI. This CDR3 comprises 14 residues. The CDR3 region has the DNA TGTGCCAGCTCACCTAAGGCAGGGGGAGAGACCCAGTACTTC. Protein: CASSPKAGGETQYF.

This clone was observed once. This rearrangement joins TRBV7-9 to TRBJ1-2; 9 nucleotides agree with TRBD1. In germline, CDR1 is SEHNR, CDR2 FQNEAQ (reference sequence). The CDR3 is made up of 15 amino acids. With 5 bases clipped from V and 4 bases from J, the junction kept 8 bases outside the gene matches. For the CDR3, the DNA is TGTGCCAGCAGCGCGGACAGGGGAGGAAGCTATGGCTACACCTTC. Its translation: CASSADRGGSYGYTF.

The chain carries TRBV28 and TRBJ2-3, with D unclear. V was pared by 4 bases and J by 6 bases, with 8 bases between. CDR1 is MDHEN, CDR2 SYDVKM, per germline. This CDR3 is 12 amino acids long. In DNA form, the CDR3 reads TGTGCCAGCAGTTCCTGGTTCGATACGCAGTATTTT. It is translated as CASSSWFDTQYF. The full variable domain, with the rest looked up from reference TRBV28 and TRBJ2-3, is DVKVTQSSRYLVKRTGEKVFLECVQDMDHENMFWYRQDPGLGLRLIYFSYDVKMKEKGDIPEGYSVSREKKERFSLILESASTNQTSMYLCASSSWFDTQYFGPGTRLTVL.

The chain recombines TRBV18 with TRBJ2-3; TRBD1 aligns across 9 bases. With V trimmed by 3 bases and J by 3 bases, 4 bases remained unmatched. This CDR3 comprises 15 residues. Germline CDR1 and CDR2: KGHSH and LQKENI. CDR3 amino acids: CASSPIGQGTDTQYF. For the CDR3, the DNA is TGTGCCAGCTCACCCATAGGACAGGGGACAGATACGCAGTATTTT.

This clone came up once. The J gene is TRBJ2-5, the V gene TRBV5-4; D may be TRBD2 (7 bases). The germline V gene has CDR1 SGHNT and CDR2 YYREEE (reference sequence). Trimming left V 4 bases short and J 2 bases short, with 9 bases between. The CDR3 consists of 13 residues. In nucleotides, the CDR3 is TGTGCCAGCAGCAGGGGGGGGCAAGAGACCCAGTACTTC. The encoded protein is CASSRGGQETQYF.

CDR3 sequence: CASSLTQGATAGELFF. CDR3 nucleotide sequence: TGTGCCAGCAGCTTAACACAGGGGGCGACGGCCGGGGAGCTGTTTTTT. This chain uses TRBV7-6 with TRBJ2-2, with TRBD1 matching over 9 bases. The V gene end was trimmed by 2 bases and the J gene end by 6 bases; junction bases not matched to a gene: 7. The CDR3 loop spans 16 amino acids. The germline V gene has CDR1 SGHVS and CDR2 FNYEAQ.

This clone was observed a handful of times. The J gene is TRBJ2-5, the V gene TRBV7-9, with D perhaps being TRBD1 or TRBD2 (5 bases each). The CDR3 length is 14 residues. Germline CDR1 SEHNR, CDR2 FQNEAQ (reference sequence). Trimming took off 4 bases at V and 5 bases at J, with 14 bases between the two ends. CDR3 DNA: TGTGCCAGCAGCTCATTCGGGGACCTTGAGACCCAGTACTTC. Translated, it gives CASSSFGDLETQYF.

V is TRBV7-9 and J is TRBJ1-3; D is undetermined. The CDR3 totals 14 residues. Germline CDR1 SEHNR, CDR2 FQNEAQ (reference sequence). V was trimmed by 2 bases and J by 1 base, leaving 6 bases between them. The CDR3, as DNA: TGTGCCAGCAGCTTACAAGGATCTGGAAACACCATATATTTT. It codes for CASSLQGSGNTIYF.

The chain uses TRBV5-5 and TRBJ2-5, with D unresolved. The germline V gene has CDR1 SGHKS and CDR2 YYEKEE (reference sequence). Trimming took 4 bases from V and 5 from J, leaving 9 bases between them. The CDR3 length is 12 residues. This chain's CDR3 is CASSLLEETQYF. The DNA of the CDR3 is TGTGCCAGCAGCCTACTTGAGGAGACCCAGTACTTC. Supplemented by reference TRBV5-5 and TRBJ2-5, the full variable domain reads DAGVTQSPTHLIKTRGQQVTLRCSPISGHKSVSWYQQVLGQGPQFIFQYYEKEERGRGNFPDRFSARQFPNYSSELNVNALLLGDSALYLCASSLLEETQYFGPGTRLLVL.

The rearrangement links TRBV19 to TRBJ1-5; 8 bases fit TRBD1. In germline, CDR1 is LNHDA, CDR2 SQIVND (reference sequence). CDR3 length: 15 residues. The J segment lost 7 bases and the V segment lost 3 bases, leaving 8 bases of the junction unmatched. CDR3: CASSIQGARGQPQHF. For the CDR3, the DNA is TGTGCCAGTAGTATTCAGGGGGCGCGAGGACAGCCCCAGCATTTT.

The chain links TRBV5-6 to TRBJ1-1; D unresolved. Germline V gene data show CDR1 as SGHDT and CDR2 as YYEEEE. The V end lost 0 bases, the J end lost 8 bases, and 8 bases lay between the germline ends. The CDR3 contains 12 residues. In DNA form, the CDR3 reads TGTGCCAGCAGCTTGGCCTTCGCAGAAGCTTTCTTT. It is translated as CASSLAFAEAFF.

This clone was seen a single time. This chain links TRBV27 with TRBJ1-1, with 7 bases matching TRBD1. The germline V gene encodes CDR1 MNHEY and CDR2 SMNVEV (reference sequence). The CDR3 contains 18 residues. After removal of 3 bases from V and 7 bases from J, the junction contained 20 bases not matched to a gene. Here the CDR3 reads CASSFFRLLHRGIGEAFF. As DNA, the CDR3 is TGTGCCAGCAGTTTCTTCCGTCTTCTTCACAGGGGTATAGGTGAAGCTTTCTTT.

The chain is built from TRBV28 and TRBJ2-1, with D tentatively TRBD2 (6 bases). V was trimmed by 5 bases and J by 0 bases, leaving 14 bases between them. Germline CDR1 reads MDHEN; CDR2 reads SYDVKM. The length of the CDR3 is 16 residues. The CDR3 nucleotides read TGTGCCAGCAGTACCCGTCGGGACTTCTCCTACAATGAGCAGTTCTTC. This codes for CASSTRRDFSYNEQFF.

The chain is built from TRBV5-1 and TRBJ1-2, with D tentatively TRBD1 (5 bases). The germline gives CDR1 SGHRS, CDR2 YFSETQ. With 1 base removed from V and 3 bases from J, the gap between germline ends came to 13 bases. CDR3 size: 15 residues. CDR3 bases: TGCGCCAGCAGCTTGATCGAGGGACCCTACTATGGCTACACCTTC. It codes for CASSLIEGPYYGYTF.

The DNA for the CDR3 is TGTGCCAGCAGCTTAGACACTACAGGCTACACCTTC. It translates to CASSLDTTGYTF. The chain carries TRBV7-2 and TRBJ1-2, with unresolved D. The CDR3 extends over 12 amino acids. V lost 1 base and J 8 bases, leaving 8 bases between the germline ends. CDR1 is SGHTA, CDR2 FQGNSA, per germline. Full variable domain (rest looked up from reference TRBV7-2 and TRBJ1-2): GAGVSQSPSNKVTEKGKDVELRCDPISGHTALYWYRQSLGQGLEFLIYFQGNSAPDKSGLPSDRFSAERTGGSVSTLTIQRTQQEDSAVYLCASSLDTTGYTFGSGTRLTVV.

A single count supports this clone. CDR3 in DNA: TGTGCCAGCTGGACTAGCGGGACCCAAGAGACCCAGTACTTC. It encodes CASWTSGTQETQYF. The chain couples TRBV7-9 to TRBJ2-5; 12 nucleotides agree with TRBD2. The germline V gene encodes CDR1 SEHNR and CDR2 FQNEAQ (reference sequence). V lost 8 bases and J lost 1; bases outside the gene matches: 2. The CDR3 extends over 14 amino acids.

The chain is built from TRBV27 and TRBJ2-1, with TRBD1 matching over 7 bases. Germline CDR1 and CDR2: MNHEY and SMNVEV (reference sequence). V was pared by 6 bases and J by 10 bases, with 18 bases of the junction left unmatched. The CDR3 is 16 amino acids. The CDR3 here is CASSPRPTITGVEQFF. In nucleotides, the CDR3 is TGTGCCAGCAGCCCCCGACCCACCATTACAGGGGTAGAGCAGTTCTTC.

The chain employs TRBV7-8 and TRBJ2-1, with D possibly matching TRBD2 (6 bases). The CDR3 has 14 amino acids. V gave up 3 bases and J gave up 7 bases, with 13 bases separating them. Germline V gene sequence: CDR1 SGHVS, CDR2 FQNEAQ. CDR3 in DNA: TGTGCCAGCAGCTTGTATAGCGGCGGGAATGAGCAGTTCTTC. Translated, it gives CASSLYSGGNEQFF.

This clone was observed a single time. The V and J genes are TRBV5-5 and TRBJ1-1; D remains unclear. V lost 2 bases, J lost 2 bases, and 10 bases lay in between. The CDR3 runs 14 residues. CDR1 and CDR2 (germline): SGHKS, YYEKEE (reference sequence). CDR3 sequence: CASSLQSRNTEAFF. The CDR3 nucleotides read TGTGCCAGCAGCTTACAATCGAGAAACACTGAAGCTTTCTTT.

This clone appeared a few times. V usage is TRBV19 and J usage is TRBJ2-3, with 7 bases identical to TRBD1. The V gene end was trimmed by 8 bases and the J gene end by 3 bases; junction bases not matched to a gene: 8. Germline values: CDR1 LNHDA, CDR2 SQIVND (reference sequence). The CDR3 has 14 amino acids. CDR3 sequence reads: CASQTGLSTDTQYF. CDR3 sequence (DNA): TGTGCCAGTCAGACAGGGTTAAGTACAGATACGCAGTATTTT.

This chain joins TRBV29-1 and TRBJ1-5; D is ambiguous. CDR3 length equals 14 residues. Germline CDR1 and CDR2: SQVTM and ANQGSEA. V lost 4 bases and J 2 bases, leaving 12 bases between the germline ends. Written as DNA, the CDR3 is TGCAGCGTTGCCGGGGATGACGGCAATCAGCCCCAGCATTTT. This translates into CSVAGDDGNQPQHF.

The genes are TRBV11-3 and TRBJ2-5; D possibly matches TRBD1 or TRBD2 (6 bases each). The V gene's germline CDR1 is SGHNT and CDR2 YENEEA. V lost 6 bases and J lost 5, with 13 bases in between. The CDR3 is 13 amino acids. CDR3 residues: CASSQGTAETQYF. As DNA, the CDR3 is TGTGCCAGCAGTCAGGGGACTGCGGAGACCCAGTACTTC. The full variable domain, with the rest looked up from reference TRBV11-3 and TRBJ2-5, is EAGVVQSPRYKIIEKKQPVAFWCNPISGHNTLYWYLQNLGQGPELLIRYENEEAVDDSQLPKDRFSAERLKGVDSTLKIQPAELGDSAVYLCASSQGTAETQYFGPGTRLLVL.

DNA of the CDR3: TGCGCCAGCAGCCAAGGGGCGGGGGGACCCAATGAGCAGTTCTTC. Its protein product is CASSQGAGGPNEQFF. The chain has TRBV4-1 and TRBJ2-1, with 8 nucleotides matching TRBD2. This CDR3 region has 15 residues. Trimming took 1 base from V and 6 from J; bases not matched to a gene: 5. Looked up from germline, CDR1 is MGHRA and CDR2 is YSYEKL.

As for this clone: Different DNA sequences within this sample yield the same CDR3. The CDR3: CATSRGQGAYGYTF. The CDR3 DNA reads as TGTGCCACCAGCAGGGGACAGGGAGCCTATGGCTACACCTTC. V usage is TRBV15 and J usage is TRBJ1-2; 9 nucleotides agree with TRBD1. The CDR3 spans 14 residues. The ends lost 3 bases at V and 4 bases at J; junction bases unmatched: 3. The germline V gene encodes CDR1 LNHNV and CDR2 YYDKDF (reference sequence).